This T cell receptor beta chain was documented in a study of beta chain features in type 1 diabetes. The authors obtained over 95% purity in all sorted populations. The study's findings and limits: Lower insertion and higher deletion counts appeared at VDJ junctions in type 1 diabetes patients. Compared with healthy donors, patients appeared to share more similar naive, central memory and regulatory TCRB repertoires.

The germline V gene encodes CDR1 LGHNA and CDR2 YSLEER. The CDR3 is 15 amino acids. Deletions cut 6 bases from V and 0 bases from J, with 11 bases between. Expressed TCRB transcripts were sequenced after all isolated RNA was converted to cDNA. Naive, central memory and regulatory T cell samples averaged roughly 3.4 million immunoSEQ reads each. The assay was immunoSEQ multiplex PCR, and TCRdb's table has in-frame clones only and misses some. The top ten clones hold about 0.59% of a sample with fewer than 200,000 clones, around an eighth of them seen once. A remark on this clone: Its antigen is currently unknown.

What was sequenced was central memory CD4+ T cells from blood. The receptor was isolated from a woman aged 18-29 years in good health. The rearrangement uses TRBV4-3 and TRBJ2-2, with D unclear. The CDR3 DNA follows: TGCGCCAGCAGTCGACAAATTTCGAACACCGGGGAGCTGTTTTTT. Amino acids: CASSRQISNTGELFF.